This T cell receptor (beta chain) was sequenced in a study of blood T cells in healthy people across ages. Study-level information: Template switching captured about one barcoded beta molecule per two T cells.

Study-level points and caveats: With naive T cell percentage, TCR beta diversity showed a strong correlation. Donors of long life had a larger count of naive CD4+ cells and greater diversity than aged donors. No conclusive comparison of naive versus antigen-experienced cells was possible with unsorted PBMCs.

Germline V CDR1 and CDR2: MDHEN, SYDVKM. This CDR3 comprises 17 residues. Worth noting for this clonotype: The antigen is unknown. One end of the junction varies from germline; a read error may be responsible.

Through a sample-barcoded 5' primer and a J-beta primer mix, a second PCR was run for 7 to 11 cycles. Each CDR3 protein is one row after TCRdb ran MiXCR on the 5' RACE reads. The table lists over 600,000 distinct CDR3 sequences, about 46% of them singletons. This sequence was found in a man of 80 years or more in good health. The source material was blood. The genes are TRBV28 and TRBJ1-4, with D tentatively TRBD1 (6 bases). The CDR3 region is CANSLEWVGGGEEKLFF. The CDR3 DNA is TGTGCCAACAGTTTAGAATGGGTAGGGGGGGGAGAAGAAAAACTGTTTTTT.